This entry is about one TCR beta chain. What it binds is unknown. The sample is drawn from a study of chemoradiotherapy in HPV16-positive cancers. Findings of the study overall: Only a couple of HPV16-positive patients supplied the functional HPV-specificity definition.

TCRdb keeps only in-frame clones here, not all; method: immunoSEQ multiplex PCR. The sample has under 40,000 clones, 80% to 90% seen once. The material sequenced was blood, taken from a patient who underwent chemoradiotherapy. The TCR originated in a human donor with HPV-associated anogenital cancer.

The CDR3 loop reads CAWSQGAGELFF. The CDR3, as DNA: TGTGCCTGGAGCCAGGGGGCCGGGGAGCTGTTTTTT. V usage is TRBV30 and J usage is TRBJ2-2; 7 bases line up with TRBD1. The CDR3 is 12 amino acids. V was pared by 3 bases and J by 6 bases, with 1 base of the junction left unmatched. Per the germline V gene, CDR1 is GTSNPN and CDR2 is SVGIG (reference sequence).